This T cell receptor (beta chain) was obtained from a study of CD8 T cells in Susac syndrome. Notes on the study in general: It was acknowledged in the study that its TCR sequencing and HLA analysis involved a relatively small number of individuals.

The CDR3 contains 15 residues. J lost 0 bases, V lost 7 bases, and 3 bases had no gene match. Germline-derived CDR1 and CDR2 are KGHDR and SFDVKD. Of note for this clonotype: Its antigen is not known.

The authors reverse transcribed roughly 0.5 to 1 ug RNA with random hexamers. A single record per CDR3 protein comes from TCRdb applying MiXCR to the immunoSEQ multiplex PCR reads. The data hold more than 150,000 distinct CDR3 sequences, with roughly 94% observed a single time. Material: CD8+ T cells from PBMCs. The genes are TRBV24-1 and TRBJ2-2; TRBD1 agrees at 8 bases. This receptor was identified in a human donor with Susac syndrome. For the CDR3, the DNA is TGTGCCACCAGGGGGGACAGGACGAACACCGGGGAGCTGTTTTTT. Its protein is CATRGDRTNTGELFF.